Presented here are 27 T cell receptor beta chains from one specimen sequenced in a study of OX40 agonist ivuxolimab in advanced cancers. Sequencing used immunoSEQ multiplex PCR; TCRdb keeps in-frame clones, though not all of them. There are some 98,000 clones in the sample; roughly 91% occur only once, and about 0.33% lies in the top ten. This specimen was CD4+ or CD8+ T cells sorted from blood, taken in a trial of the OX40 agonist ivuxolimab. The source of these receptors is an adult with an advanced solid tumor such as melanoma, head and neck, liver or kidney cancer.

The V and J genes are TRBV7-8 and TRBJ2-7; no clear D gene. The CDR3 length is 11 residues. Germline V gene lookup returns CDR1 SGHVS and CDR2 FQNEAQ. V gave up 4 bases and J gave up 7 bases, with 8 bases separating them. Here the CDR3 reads CASSSRHEQYF. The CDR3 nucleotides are TGTGCCAGCAGCTCCCGACATGAGCAGTACTTC.

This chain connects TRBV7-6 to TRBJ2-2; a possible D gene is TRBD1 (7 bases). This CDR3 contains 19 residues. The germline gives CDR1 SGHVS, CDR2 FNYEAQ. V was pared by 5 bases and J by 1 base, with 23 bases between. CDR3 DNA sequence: TGTGCCAGCAGCCCTCGGTCGGGAAACAGGGGACTGAACACCGGGGAGCTGTTTTTT. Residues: CASSPRSGNRGLNTGELFF. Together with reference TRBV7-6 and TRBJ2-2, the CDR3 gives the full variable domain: GAGVSQSPRYKVTKRGQDVALRCDPISGHVSLYWYRQALGQGPEFLTYFNYEAQQDKSGLPNDRFSAERPEGSISTLTIQRTEQRDSAMYRCASSPRSGNRGLNTGELFFGEGSRLTVL.

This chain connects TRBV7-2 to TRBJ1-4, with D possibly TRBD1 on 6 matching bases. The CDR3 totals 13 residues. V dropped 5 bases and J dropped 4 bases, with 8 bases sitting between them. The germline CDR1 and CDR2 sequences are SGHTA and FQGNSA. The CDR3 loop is CASSRGGNEKLFF. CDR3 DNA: TGTGCCAGCAGCAGGGGGGGTAATGAAAAACTGTTTTTT.

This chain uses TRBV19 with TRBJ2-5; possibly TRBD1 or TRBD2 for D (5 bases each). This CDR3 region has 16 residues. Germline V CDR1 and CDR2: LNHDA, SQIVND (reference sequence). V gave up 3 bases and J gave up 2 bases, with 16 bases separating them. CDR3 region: CASSIPAGRGQETQYF. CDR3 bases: TGTGCCAGTAGTATCCCGGCAGGGCGAGGGCAAGAGACCCAGTACTTC.

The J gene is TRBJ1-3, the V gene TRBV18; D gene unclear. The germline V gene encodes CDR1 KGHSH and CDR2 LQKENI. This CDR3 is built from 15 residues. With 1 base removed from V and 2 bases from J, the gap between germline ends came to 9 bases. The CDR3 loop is CASSPQNGPGNTIYF. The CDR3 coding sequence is TGTGCCAGCTCACCACAAAACGGGCCTGGAAACACCATATATTTT.

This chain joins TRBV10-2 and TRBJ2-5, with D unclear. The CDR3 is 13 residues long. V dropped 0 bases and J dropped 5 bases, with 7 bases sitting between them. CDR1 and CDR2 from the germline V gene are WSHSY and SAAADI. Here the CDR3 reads CASSESGWETQYF. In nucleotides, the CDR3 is TGCGCCAGCAGTGAGTCGGGGTGGGAGACCCAGTACTTC.

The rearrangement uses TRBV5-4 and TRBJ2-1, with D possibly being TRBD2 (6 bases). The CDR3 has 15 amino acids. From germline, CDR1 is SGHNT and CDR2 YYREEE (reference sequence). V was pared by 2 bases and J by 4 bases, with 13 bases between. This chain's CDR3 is CASSLRGVGYNEQFF. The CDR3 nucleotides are TGTGCCAGCAGCTTACGCGGGGTGGGTTACAATGAGCAGTTCTTC.

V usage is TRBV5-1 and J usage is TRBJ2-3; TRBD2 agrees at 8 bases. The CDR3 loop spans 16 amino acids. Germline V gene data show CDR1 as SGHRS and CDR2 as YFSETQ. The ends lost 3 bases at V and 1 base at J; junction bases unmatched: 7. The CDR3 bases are TGCGCCAGCAGCTCCACTGGCGGGGGGCGCACAGATACGCAGTATTTT. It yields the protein CASSSTGGGRTDTQYF. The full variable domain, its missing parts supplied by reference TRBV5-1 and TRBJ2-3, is KAGVTQTPRYLIKTRGQQVTLSCSPISGHRSVSWYQQTPGQGLQFLFEYFSETQRNKGNFPGRFSGRQFSNSRSEMNVSTLELGDSALYLCASSSTGGGRTDTQYFGPGTRLTVL.

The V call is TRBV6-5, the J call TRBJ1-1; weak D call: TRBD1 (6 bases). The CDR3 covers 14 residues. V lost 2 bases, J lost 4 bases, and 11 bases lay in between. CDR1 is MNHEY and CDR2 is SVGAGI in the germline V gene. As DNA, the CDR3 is TGTGCCAGCAGTTACGAAGGGGGAAGCACTGAAGCTTTCTTT. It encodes CASSYEGGSTEAFF.

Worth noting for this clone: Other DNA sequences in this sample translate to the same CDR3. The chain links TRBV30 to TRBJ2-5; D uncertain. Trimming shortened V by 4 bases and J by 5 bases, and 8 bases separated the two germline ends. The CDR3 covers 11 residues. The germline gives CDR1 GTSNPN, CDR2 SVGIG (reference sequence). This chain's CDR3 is CAWTGGETQYF. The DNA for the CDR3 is TGTGCCTGGACCGGTGGGGAGACCCAGTACTTC.

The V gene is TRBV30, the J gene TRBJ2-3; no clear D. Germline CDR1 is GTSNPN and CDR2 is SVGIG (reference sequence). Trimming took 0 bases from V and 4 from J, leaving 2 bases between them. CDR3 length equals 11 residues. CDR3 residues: CAWSVPDTQYF. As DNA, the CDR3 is TGTGCCTGGAGTGTCCCAGATACGCAGTATTTT.

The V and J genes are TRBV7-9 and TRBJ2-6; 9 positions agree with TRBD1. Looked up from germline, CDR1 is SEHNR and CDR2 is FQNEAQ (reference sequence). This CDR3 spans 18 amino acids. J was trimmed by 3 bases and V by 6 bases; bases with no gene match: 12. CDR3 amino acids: CASSPPGQGGFGANVLTF. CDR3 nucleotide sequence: TGTGCCAGCAGTCCACCGGGACAGGGTGGGTTTGGGGCCAACGTCCTGACTTTC.

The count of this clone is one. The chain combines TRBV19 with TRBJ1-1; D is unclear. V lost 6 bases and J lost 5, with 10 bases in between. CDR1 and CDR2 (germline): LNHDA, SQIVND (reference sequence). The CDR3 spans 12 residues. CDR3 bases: TGTGCCAGTAGGTTCCGGGAGACTGAAGCTTTCTTT. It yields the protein CASRFRETEAFF.

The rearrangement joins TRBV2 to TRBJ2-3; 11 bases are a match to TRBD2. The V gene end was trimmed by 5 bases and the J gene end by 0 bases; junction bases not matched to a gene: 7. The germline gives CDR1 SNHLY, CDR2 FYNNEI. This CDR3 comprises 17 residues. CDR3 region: CASSRLAGSTSTDTQYF. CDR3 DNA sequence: TGTGCCAGCAGTAGACTAGCGGGGTCCACTAGCACAGATACGCAGTATTTT.

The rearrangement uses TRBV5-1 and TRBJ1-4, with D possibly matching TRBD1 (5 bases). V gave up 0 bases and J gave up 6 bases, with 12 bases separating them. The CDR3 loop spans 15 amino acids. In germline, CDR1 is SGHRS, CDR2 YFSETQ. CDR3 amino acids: CASSLVGTRDEKLFF. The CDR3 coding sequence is TGCGCCAGCAGCTTGGTCGGTACCAGGGATGAAAAACTGTTTTTT.

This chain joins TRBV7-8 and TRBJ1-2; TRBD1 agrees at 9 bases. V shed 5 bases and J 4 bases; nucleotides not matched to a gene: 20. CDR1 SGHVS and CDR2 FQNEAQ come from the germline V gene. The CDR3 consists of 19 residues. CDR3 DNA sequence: TGTGCCAGCAGCCGCCGTCAATCCGGGACAGGGTTTTCTGGCTATGGCTACACCTTC. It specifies CASSRRQSGTGFSGYGYTF.

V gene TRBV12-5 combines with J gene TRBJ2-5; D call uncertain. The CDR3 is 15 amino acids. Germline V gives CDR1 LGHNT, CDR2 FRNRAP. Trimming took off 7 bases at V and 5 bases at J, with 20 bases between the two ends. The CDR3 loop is CASARFMGKAETQYF. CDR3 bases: TGTGCTAGTGCCCGCTTCATGGGGAAAGCGGAGACCCAGTACTTC.

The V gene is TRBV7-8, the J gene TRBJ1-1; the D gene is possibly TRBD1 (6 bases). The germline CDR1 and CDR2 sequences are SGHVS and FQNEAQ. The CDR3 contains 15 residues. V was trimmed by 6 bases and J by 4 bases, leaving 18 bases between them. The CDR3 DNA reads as TGTGCCAGCAGACCAGGGGTACAGGGTCTCACTGAAGCTTTCTTT. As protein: CASRPGVQGLTEAFF.

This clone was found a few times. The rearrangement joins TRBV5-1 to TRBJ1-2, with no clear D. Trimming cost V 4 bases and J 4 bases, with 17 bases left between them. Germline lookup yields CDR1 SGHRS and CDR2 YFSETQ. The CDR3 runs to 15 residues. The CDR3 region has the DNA TGCGCCAGCAGCGCAATGACGGGGAGAGGCTATGGCTACACCTTC. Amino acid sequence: CASSAMTGRGYGYTF.

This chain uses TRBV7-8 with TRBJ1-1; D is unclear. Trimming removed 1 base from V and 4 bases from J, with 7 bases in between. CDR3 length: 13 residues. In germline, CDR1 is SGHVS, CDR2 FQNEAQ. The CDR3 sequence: CASSLERRTEAFF. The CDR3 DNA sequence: TGTGCCAGCAGCTTAGAACGTCGCACTGAAGCTTTCTTT.

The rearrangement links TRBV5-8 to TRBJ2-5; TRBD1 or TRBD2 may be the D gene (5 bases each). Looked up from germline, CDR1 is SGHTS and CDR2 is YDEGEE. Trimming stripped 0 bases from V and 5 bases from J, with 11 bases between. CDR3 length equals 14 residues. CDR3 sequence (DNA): TGTGCCAGCAGCTTGGAGAGGGGCGTCGAGACCCAGTACTTC. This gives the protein CASSLERGVETQYF. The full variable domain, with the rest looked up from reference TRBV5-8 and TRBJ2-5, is EAGVTQSPTHLIKTRGQQATLRCSPISGHTSVYWYQQALGLGLQFLLWYDEGEERNRGNFPPRFSGRQFPNYSSELNVNALELEDSALYLCASSLERGVETQYFGPGTRLLVL.

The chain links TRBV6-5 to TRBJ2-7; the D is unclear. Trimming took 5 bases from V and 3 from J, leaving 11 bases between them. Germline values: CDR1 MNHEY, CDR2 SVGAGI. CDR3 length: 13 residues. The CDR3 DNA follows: TGTGCCAGCAGTCGGTCAGCTGGCTACGAGCAGTACTTC. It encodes CASSRSAGYEQYF.

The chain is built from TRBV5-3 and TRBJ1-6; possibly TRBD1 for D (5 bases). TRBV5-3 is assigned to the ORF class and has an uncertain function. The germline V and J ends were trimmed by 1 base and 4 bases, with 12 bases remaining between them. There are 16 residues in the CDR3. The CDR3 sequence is CARSLSEGQYNSPLHF. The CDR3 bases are TGTGCCAGAAGCTTGTCGGAGGGGCAGTATAATTCACCCCTCCACTTT.

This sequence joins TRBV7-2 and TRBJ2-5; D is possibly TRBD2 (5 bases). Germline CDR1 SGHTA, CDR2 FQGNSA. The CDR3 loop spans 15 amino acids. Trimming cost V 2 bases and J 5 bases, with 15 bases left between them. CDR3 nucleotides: TGTGCCAGCAGCTTAAGACCAAGAACGGGGGAGACCCAGTACTTC. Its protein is CASSLRPRTGETQYF.

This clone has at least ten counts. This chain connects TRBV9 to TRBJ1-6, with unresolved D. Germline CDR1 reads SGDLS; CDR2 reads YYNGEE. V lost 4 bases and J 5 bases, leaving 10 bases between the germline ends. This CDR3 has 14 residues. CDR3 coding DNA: TGTGCCAGCAGCTCGAGTCTGAATAATTCACCCCTCCACTTT. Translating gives CASSSSLNNSPLHF.

CDR3 DNA: TGTGCCAGCAGGCCAGTTTTGTCGAACACTGAAGCTTTCTTT. Residues: CASRPVLSNTEAFF. The chain has TRBV6-1 and TRBJ1-1; no clear D gene. Germline V gene data show CDR1 as MNHNS and CDR2 as SASEGT. This CDR3 comprises 14 residues. With 6 bases removed from V and 1 base from J, the gap between germline ends came to 12 bases.

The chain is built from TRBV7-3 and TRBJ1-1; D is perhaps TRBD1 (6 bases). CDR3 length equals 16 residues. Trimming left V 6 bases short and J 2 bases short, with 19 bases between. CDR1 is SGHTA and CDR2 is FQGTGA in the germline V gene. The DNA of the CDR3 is TGTGCCAGCAGTTCCCAGGCGGGGGCCCCTAACACTGAAGCTTTCTTT. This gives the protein CASSSQAGAPNTEAFF.